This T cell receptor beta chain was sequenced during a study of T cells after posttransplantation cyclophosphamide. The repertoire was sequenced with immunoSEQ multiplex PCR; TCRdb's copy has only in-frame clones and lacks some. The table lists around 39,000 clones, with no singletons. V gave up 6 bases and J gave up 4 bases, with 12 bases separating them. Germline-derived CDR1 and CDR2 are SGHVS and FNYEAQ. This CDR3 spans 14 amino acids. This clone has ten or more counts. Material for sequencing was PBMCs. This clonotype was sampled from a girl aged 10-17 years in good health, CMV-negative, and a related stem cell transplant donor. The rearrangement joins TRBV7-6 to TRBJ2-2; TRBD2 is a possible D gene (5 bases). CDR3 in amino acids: CASRDSWVTGELFF. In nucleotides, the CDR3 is TGTGCCAGCAGGGACTCTTGGGTCACCGGGGAGCTGTTTTTT.